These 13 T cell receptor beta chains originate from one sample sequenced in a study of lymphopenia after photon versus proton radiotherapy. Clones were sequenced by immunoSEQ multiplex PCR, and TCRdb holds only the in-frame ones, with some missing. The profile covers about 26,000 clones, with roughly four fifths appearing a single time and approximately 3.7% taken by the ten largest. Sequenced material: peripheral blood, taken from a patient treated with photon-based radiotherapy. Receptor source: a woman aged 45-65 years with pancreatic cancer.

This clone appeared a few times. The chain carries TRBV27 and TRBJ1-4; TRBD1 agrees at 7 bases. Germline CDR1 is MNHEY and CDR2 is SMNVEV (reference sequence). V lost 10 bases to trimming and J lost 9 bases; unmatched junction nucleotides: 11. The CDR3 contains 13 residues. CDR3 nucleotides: TGTGCCACGACAACGGGACAGTCGAAAAAACTGTTTTTT. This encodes CATTTGQSKKLFF.

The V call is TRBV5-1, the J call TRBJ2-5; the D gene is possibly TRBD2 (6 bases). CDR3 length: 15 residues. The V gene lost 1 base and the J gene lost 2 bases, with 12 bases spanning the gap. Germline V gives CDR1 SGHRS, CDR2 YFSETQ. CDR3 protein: CASSLSVAGQETQYF. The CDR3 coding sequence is TGCGCCAGCAGCTTGAGCGTTGCGGGGCAAGAGACCCAGTACTTC.

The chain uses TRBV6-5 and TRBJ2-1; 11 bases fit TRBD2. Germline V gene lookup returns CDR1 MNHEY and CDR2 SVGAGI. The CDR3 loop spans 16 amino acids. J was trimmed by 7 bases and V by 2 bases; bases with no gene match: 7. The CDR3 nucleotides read TGTGCCAGCAGTTACACTAGCGGGAGAGGGCCTAATGAGCAGTTCTTC. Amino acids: CASSYTSGRGPNEQFF.

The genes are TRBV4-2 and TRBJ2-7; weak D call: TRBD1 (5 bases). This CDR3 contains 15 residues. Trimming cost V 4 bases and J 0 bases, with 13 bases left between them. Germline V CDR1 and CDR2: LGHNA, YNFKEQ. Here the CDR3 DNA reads TGTGCCAGCAGCCCTATGGACACCCACTCCTACGAGCAGTACTTC. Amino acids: CASSPMDTHSYEQYF.

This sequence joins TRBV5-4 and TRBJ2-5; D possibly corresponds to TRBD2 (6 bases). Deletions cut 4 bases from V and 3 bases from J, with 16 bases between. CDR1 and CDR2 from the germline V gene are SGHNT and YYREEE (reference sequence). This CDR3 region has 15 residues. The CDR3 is CASSLRGIGEETQYF. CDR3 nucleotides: TGTGCCAGCAGCCTCCGGGGGATTGGGGAAGAGACCCAGTACTTC.

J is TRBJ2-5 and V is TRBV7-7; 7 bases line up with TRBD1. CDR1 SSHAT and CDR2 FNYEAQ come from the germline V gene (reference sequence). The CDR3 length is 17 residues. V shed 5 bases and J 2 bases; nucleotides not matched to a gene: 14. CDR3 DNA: TGTGCCAGCAGCCCCCCCGGCCGGGACAGACGACAAGAGACCCAGTACTTC. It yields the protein CASSPPGRDRRQETQYF.

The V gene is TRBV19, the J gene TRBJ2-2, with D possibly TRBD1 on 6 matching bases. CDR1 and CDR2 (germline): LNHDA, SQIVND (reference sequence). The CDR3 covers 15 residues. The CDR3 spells CATSQGTVNTGELFF. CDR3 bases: TGTGCTACGTCACAGGGAACCGTGAACACCGGGGAGCTGTTTTTT.

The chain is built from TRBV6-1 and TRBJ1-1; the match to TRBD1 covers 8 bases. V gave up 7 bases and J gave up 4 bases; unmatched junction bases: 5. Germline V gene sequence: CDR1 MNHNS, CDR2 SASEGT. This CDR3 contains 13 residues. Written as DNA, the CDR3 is TGTGCCAGCACCCTCAGGGGGCCCACTGAAGCTTTCTTT. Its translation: CASTLRGPTEAFF.

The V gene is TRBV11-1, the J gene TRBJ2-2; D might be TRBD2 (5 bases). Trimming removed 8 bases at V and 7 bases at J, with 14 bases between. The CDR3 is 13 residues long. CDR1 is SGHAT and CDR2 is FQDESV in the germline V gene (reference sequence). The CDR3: CASGARVSGELFF. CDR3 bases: TGTGCCAGCGGAGCGAGGGTGAGCGGGGAGCTGTTTTTT.

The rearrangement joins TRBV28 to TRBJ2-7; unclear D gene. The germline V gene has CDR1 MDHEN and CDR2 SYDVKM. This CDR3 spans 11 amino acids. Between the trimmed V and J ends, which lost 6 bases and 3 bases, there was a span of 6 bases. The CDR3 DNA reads TGTGCCAGCAGCGTGGGCTACGAGCAGTACTTC. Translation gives CASSVGYEQYF.

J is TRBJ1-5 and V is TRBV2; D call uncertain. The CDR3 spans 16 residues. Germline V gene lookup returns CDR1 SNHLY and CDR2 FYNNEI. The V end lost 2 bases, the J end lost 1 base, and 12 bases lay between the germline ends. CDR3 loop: CASSETRTYSNQPQHF. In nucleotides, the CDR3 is TGTGCCAGCAGTGAAACCCGGACGTACAGCAATCAGCCCCAGCATTTT.

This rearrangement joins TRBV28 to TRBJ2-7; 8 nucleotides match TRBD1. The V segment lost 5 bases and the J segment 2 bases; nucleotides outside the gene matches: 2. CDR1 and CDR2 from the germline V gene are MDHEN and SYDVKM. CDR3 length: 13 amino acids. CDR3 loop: CASSRQGPYEQYF. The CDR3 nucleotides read TGTGCCAGCAGTCGACAGGGGCCCTACGAGCAGTACTTC.

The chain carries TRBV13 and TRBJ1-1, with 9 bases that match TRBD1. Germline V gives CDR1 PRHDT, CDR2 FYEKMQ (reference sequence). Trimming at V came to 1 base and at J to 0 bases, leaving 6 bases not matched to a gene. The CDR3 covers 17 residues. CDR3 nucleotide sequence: TGTGCCAGCAGCTTAGCGGCACAGGGGGCAGTGAACACTGAAGCTTTCTTT. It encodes CASSLAAQGAVNTEAFF. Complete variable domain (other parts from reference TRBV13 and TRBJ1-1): AAGVIQSPRHLIKEKRETATLKCYPIPRHDTVYWYQQGPGQDPQFLISFYEKMQSDKGSIPDRFSAQQFSDYHSELNMSSLELGDSALYFCASSLAAQGAVNTEAFFGQGTRLTVV.